This T cell receptor (beta chain) was profiled in a study of CD8 T cells in Susac syndrome. Both CD4+ and CD8+ T cells were negatively isolated, and TEMRA cells underwent FACS enrichment. V lost 2 bases and J 2 bases, leaving 15 bases between the germline ends. The germline V gene has CDR1 SQVTM and CDR2 ANQGSEA. This CDR3 is built from 15 residues. RNA was extracted with the RNeasy kit, and a quantity of roughly 0.5 to 1 ug was reverse transcribed using random hexamers. TCRdb passed the immunoSEQ multiplex PCR reads through MiXCR, listing each CDR3 protein once. The repertoire holds over 100,000 distinct CDR3 sequences, 96% seen once, with around 0.1% in the top ten. This clonotype was seen once.

The origin of this receptor is a human donor in good health. The chain employs TRBV29-1 and TRBJ1-2; possible D gene TRBD1, 6 bases. The sample comprised CD4+ T cells from PBMCs. The CDR3 region has the DNA TGCAGCGTTGAATCAAGCGGGCAGGGGAACTATGGCTACACCTTC. Translation: CSVESSGQGNYGYTF.